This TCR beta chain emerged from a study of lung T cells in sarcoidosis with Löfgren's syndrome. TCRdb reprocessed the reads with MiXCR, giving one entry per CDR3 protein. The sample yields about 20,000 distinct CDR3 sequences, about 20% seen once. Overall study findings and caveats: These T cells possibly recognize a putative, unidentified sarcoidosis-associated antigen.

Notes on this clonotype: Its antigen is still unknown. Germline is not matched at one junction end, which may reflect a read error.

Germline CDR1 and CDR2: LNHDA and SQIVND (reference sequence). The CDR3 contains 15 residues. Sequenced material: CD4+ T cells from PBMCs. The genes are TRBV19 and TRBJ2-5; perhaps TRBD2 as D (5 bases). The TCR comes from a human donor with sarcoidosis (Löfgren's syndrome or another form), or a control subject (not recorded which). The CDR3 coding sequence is TGTGCCGGTAGTCCGGCCCTGACTACCCAAGAGACCCAGTACTTC. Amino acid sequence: CAGSPALTTQETQYF. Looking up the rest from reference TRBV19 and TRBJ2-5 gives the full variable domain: DGGITQSPKYLFRKEGQNVTLSCEQNLNHDAMYWYRQDPGQGLRLIYYSQIVNDFQKGDIAEGYSVSREKKESFPLTVTSAQKNPTAFYLCAGSPALTTQETQYFGPGTRLLVL.